The next 24 T cell receptor beta chains were all read from a single sample in a study of T cell responses to AZD1222 COVID-19 vaccine. TCRdb's copy holds only in-frame clones and misses some; the assay was immunoSEQ multiplex PCR. The repertoire holds under 130,000 clones, with around 90% as singletons. Source: peripheral blood, taken 28 days after the second AZD1222 dose. The receptors were sampled from an adult who received the AZD1222 COVID-19 vaccine.

The chain recombines TRBV28 with TRBJ2-7; D remains ambiguous. The CDR3 has 13 amino acids. V lost 3 bases and J 4 bases, leaving 10 bases between the germline ends. Germline values: CDR1 MDHEN, CDR2 SYDVKM. CDR3 nucleotide sequence: TGTGCCAGCAGTTTTCAGTGGCCATACGAGCAGTACTTC. Its protein is CASSFQWPYEQYF.

This clone was seen a handful of times. V and J are TRBV19 and TRBJ2-3; TRBD2 might be the D (6 bases). The CDR3 runs to 13 residues. V lost 3 bases to trimming and J lost 3 bases, with 7 bases between them. Germline values: CDR1 LNHDA, CDR2 SQIVND (reference sequence). The CDR3 spells CASSMGRTDTQYF. The CDR3 bases are TGTGCCAGTAGTATGGGGAGGACAGATACGCAGTATTTT.

This sequence joins TRBV19 and TRBJ2-7; 7 nucleotides agree with TRBD2. V dropped 11 bases and J dropped 2; count of bases not matched to a gene: 21. Germline V CDR1 and CDR2: LNHDA, SQIVND (reference sequence). The CDR3 sequence is 17 residues long. CDR3: CASYPAEAGVLTYEQYF. The CDR3 DNA follows: TGTGCCTCCTACCCGGCGGAGGCGGGAGTGTTGACCTACGAGCAGTACTTC.

The V call is TRBV19, the J call TRBJ2-5; D possibly corresponds to TRBD1 (6 bases). V was cut by 4 bases and J by 5 bases, with 11 bases left in between. CDR1 and CDR2 (germline): LNHDA, SQIVND (reference sequence). The CDR3 loop spans 13 amino acids. In DNA form, the CDR3 reads TGTGCCAGTAGTAACAGGGTCGGCGAGACCCAGTACTTC. This gives the protein CASSNRVGETQYF.

V gene TRBV20-1 combines with J gene TRBJ1-4; a weak D match, TRBD1 (5 bases). The CDR3 is 15 amino acids. Germline assignment: CDR1 DFQATT and CDR2 SNEGSKA (reference sequence). The V end lost 3 bases, the J end lost 2 bases, and 13 bases lay between the germline ends. The CDR3: CSASPEGSTNEKLFF. CDR3 coding DNA: TGCAGTGCTAGTCCGGAGGGGTCGACTAATGAAAAACTGTTTTTT.

The J gene is TRBJ1-6, the V gene TRBV12-3 or TRBV12-4, with D unclear. V lost 1 base to trimming and J lost 5 bases, with 0 bases between them. This CDR3 spans 12 amino acids. The CDR3, as DNA: TGTGCCAGCAGTTTAGATAATTCACCCCTCCACTTT. Translation: CASSLDNSPLHF.

This rearrangement joins TRBV6-5 to TRBJ2-1, with 12 bases matching TRBD2. Trimming removed 2 bases from V and 7 bases from J; junction bases left unmatched: 0. The CDR3 has 14 residues. Germline lookup yields CDR1 MNHEY and CDR2 SVGAGI. The CDR3 sequence is CASSYTSGRNEQFF. The CDR3 DNA is TGTGCCAGCAGTTACACTAGCGGGAGGAATGAGCAGTTCTTC.

This rearrangement joins TRBV30 to TRBJ1-6, with D possibly TRBD1 on 5 matching bases. This CDR3 is built from 14 residues. Germline V gene sequence: CDR1 GTSNPN, CDR2 SVGIG (reference sequence). The V end lost 5 bases, the J end lost 5 bases, and 13 bases lay between the germline ends. The CDR3 nucleotides read TGTGCCTGGCGCCGGGACCTCAATAATTCACCCCTCCACTTT. It specifies CAWRRDLNNSPLHF.

V usage is TRBV28 and J usage is TRBJ2-1; 11 positions match TRBD1. CDR1 is MDHEN, CDR2 SYDVKM, per germline. Trimming cost V 8 bases and J 7 bases; bases outside gene matches: 7. The CDR3 runs to 14 residues. CDR3 nucleotides: TGTGCCAGCGCTGGGACAGGGGGAAGGAATGAGCAGTTCTTC. It translates to CASAGTGGRNEQFF.

V gene TRBV19 combines with J gene TRBJ1-4, with D perhaps matching TRBD1 (6 bases). The CDR3 is 15 residues long. V was trimmed by 5 bases and J by 8 bases, leaving 18 bases between them. Germline loops: CDR1 LNHDA, CDR2 SQIVND (reference sequence). CDR3 bases: TGTGCCAGTAGTCCGATGGAGGGGGTGGAAGAAAAACTGTTTTTT. Translation: CASSPMEGVEEKLFF. The full variable domain, in which reference TRBV19 and TRBJ1-4 provide the parts outside the CDR3, is DGGITQSPKYLFRKEGQNVTLSCEQNLNHDAMYWYRQDPGQGLRLIYYSQIVNDFQKGDIAEGYSVSREKKESFPLTVTSAQKNPTAFYLCASSPMEGVEEKLFFGSGTQLSVL.

As regards this clone: The junction departs from the called germline gene at one end, perhaps through a read error. This chain uses TRBV29-1 with TRBJ2-2; 10 nucleotides agree with TRBD2. The CDR3 runs to 14 residues. Germline CDR1 and CDR2: SQVTM and ANQGSEA. The CDR3 reads CSAEVAGGSGELFF. CDR3 sequence (DNA): TGCAGCGCTGAAGTAGCGGGAGGCTCCGGGGAGCTGTTTTTT.

J is TRBJ1-6 and V is TRBV27; 11 bases are a match to TRBD1. There are 15 residues in the CDR3. V shed 6 bases, J shed 10 bases, and the junction held 8 bases outside the gene matches. CDR1 MNHEY and CDR2 SMNVEV come from the germline V gene (reference sequence). CDR3 bases: TGTGCCAGCAGCCCATCCGGGACAGGGGGATCACCCCTCCACTTT. Protein product: CASSPSGTGGSPLHF.

CDR3 nucleotide sequence: TGTGCCAGTAGATATACGGCGAACACCGGGGAGCTGTTTTTT. Its protein product is CASRYTANTGELFF. The chain couples TRBV19 to TRBJ2-2; no clear D gene. In germline, CDR1 is LNHDA, CDR2 SQIVND (reference sequence). The CDR3 is 14 amino acids. V lost 6 bases, J lost 0 bases, and 8 bases lay in between.

As to this clone: Other DNA sequences in the same sample also yield this CDR3. DNA for the CDR3: TGTGCCAGCAGCTTTGGAGTAAACACCGGGGAGCTGTTTTTT. The encoded protein is CASSFGVNTGELFF. The genes are TRBV5-6 and TRBJ2-2; D unclear. CDR3 length: 14 amino acids. Germline lookup yields CDR1 SGHDT and CDR2 YYEEEE. V was pared by 2 bases and J by 2 bases, with 7 bases between.

The chain has TRBV6-5 and TRBJ1-2; D not certain. Germline V gene data show CDR1 as MNHEY and CDR2 as SVGAGI. CDR3 length: 15 amino acids. V was pared by 10 bases and J by 5 bases, with 23 bases between. In nucleotides, the CDR3 is TGTGCCACCCGTTTATTGGGTATAACACCGTATGGCTACACCTTC. Translating gives CATRLLGITPYGYTF.

This chain joins TRBV18 and TRBJ2-7; tentatively, D is TRBD2 (6 bases). The CDR3 consists of 15 residues. V was trimmed by 1 base and J by 7 bases, leaving 17 bases between them. Germline CDR1 and CDR2: KGHSH and LQKENI. Written as DNA, the CDR3 is TGTGCCAGCTCACCACTTGACGGGAGTCTTGGAGAGCAGTACTTC. As protein: CASSPLDGSLGEQYF.

The chain links TRBV11-3 to TRBJ2-2; 9 bases are a match to TRBD1. From germline, CDR1 is SGHNT and CDR2 YENEEA. The CDR3 sequence is 15 residues long. V trimming: 5 bases; J trimming: 6 bases; junction bases outside the gene matches: 7. CDR3 DNA sequence: TGTGCCAGCAGCGTCCGGACAGGGGACGCCGGGGAGCTGTTTTTT. Its translation: CASSVRTGDAGELFF. Variable domain in full (rest from reference TRBV11-3 and TRBJ2-2): EAGVVQSPRYKIIEKKQPVAFWCNPISGHNTLYWYLQNLGQGPELLIRYENEEAVDDSQLPKDRFSAERLKGVDSTLKIQPAELGDSAVYLCASSVRTGDAGELFFGEGSRLTVL.

The count of this clone is one. The chain carries TRBV2 and TRBJ2-3, with D maybe TRBD1 (6 bases). Germline V CDR1 and CDR2: SNHLY, FYNNEI. V lost 1 base, J lost 1 base, and 15 bases lay in between. The CDR3 sequence is 17 residues long. The CDR3 here is CASSEGARGGGTDTQYF. The CDR3 nucleotides are TGTGCCAGCAGTGAAGGGGCCAGGGGTGGTGGCACAGATACGCAGTATTTT.

The V gene is TRBV7-3, the J gene TRBJ2-3; no clear D. Trimming left V 4 bases short and J 4 bases short, with 9 bases between. Germline V lookup: CDR1 SGHTA, CDR2 FQGTGA. The CDR3 has 13 amino acids. The chain's CDR3 is CASSSDGSDTQYF. The CDR3 DNA is TGTGCCAGCAGCTCTGATGGATCAGATACGCAGTATTTT.

CDR3 in amino acids: CASSYTDTGSGNTIYF. CDR3 coding DNA: TGTGCCAGCAGTTACACGGACACCGGCTCTGGAAACACCATATATTTT. This chain uses TRBV6-5 with TRBJ1-3; possible D gene TRBD1, 5 bases. Germline V gene sequence: CDR1 MNHEY, CDR2 SVGAGI. V shed 2 bases and J shed 0 bases, with 11 bases lying between them. CDR3 length: 16 amino acids.

The CDR3 loop is CASSFRDSNTEAFF. The CDR3 DNA reads as TGCGCCAGCAGCTTCCGGGACAGCAACACTGAAGCTTTCTTT. The chain employs TRBV5-1 and TRBJ1-1; 7 bases align to TRBD1. With 2 bases clipped from V and 2 bases from J, the junction kept 3 bases outside the gene matches. The germline CDR1 and CDR2 sequences are SGHRS and YFSETQ. The CDR3 is made up of 14 amino acids.

This clone appeared once. The rearrangement uses TRBV7-2 and TRBJ1-2; D is unresolved. The CDR3 totals 12 residues. Trimming removed 6 bases at V and 0 bases at J, with 5 bases between. CDR1 is SGHTA and CDR2 is FQGNSA in the germline V gene. CDR3 coding DNA: TGTGCCAGCAGGATAACTAACTATGGCTACACCTTC. Translation: CASRITNYGYTF.

This clone came up once. V usage is TRBV5-8 and J usage is TRBJ1-1; 7 nucleotides match TRBD1. V lost 0 bases, J lost 8 bases, and 13 bases stayed unmatched. Germline V CDR1 and CDR2: SGHTS, YDEGEE. The CDR3 runs 16 residues. This CDR3 reads CASSLGPDRVATEAFF. The CDR3 DNA reads TGTGCCAGCAGCTTGGGGCCTGACAGGGTAGCAACCGAAGCTTTCTTT.

The V call is TRBV19, the J call TRBJ1-2; no clear D. Germline CDR1 is LNHDA and CDR2 is SQIVND (reference sequence). The V end lost 3 bases, the J end lost 3 bases, and 11 bases lay between the germline ends. The CDR3 loop spans 14 amino acids. CDR3 sequence (DNA): TGTGCCAGTAGTATCCGGGGAGTGGACTATGGCTACACCTTC. This sequence encodes CASSIRGVDYGYTF.